This TCR beta chain was sequenced for a study of T-cell reconstitution after alpha-beta-depleted transplantation in children. The TCRbeta library incorporated unique molecular identifiers. TCRdb reprocessed the PCR reads with MiXCR, giving one entry per CDR3 protein. The repertoire holds more than 550,000 distinct CDR3 sequences, more than 9% seen once, with 4% to 5% in the top ten. The CDR3 runs to 18 residues. CDR1 and CDR2 from the germline V gene are SQVTM and ANQGSEA. V trimming: 4 bases; J trimming: 6 bases; junction bases outside the gene matches: 16. This sample comprised PBMCs from the stem cell graft donor, obtained from the stem cell graft. The TCR was taken from a human donor who donated a stem cell graft to a child with acute myeloid leukemia. This chain connects TRBV29-1 to TRBJ2-2; 11 bases match TRBD2. Here the CDR3 reads CSVVMVAGGPSESGELFF. Here the CDR3 DNA reads TGCAGCGTTGTAATGGTAGCGGGAGGGCCCTCGGAATCCGGGGAGCTGTTTTTT.